This T cell receptor (beta chain) was documented in a study of blood T cell repertoires in COVID-19 (dated by TCRdb to the early 2020s). About the study as a whole: Collaborator samples came from the United States, Italy and Spain and covered acute and convalescent phases of COVID-19. The material from the prospective study consisted of cDNA or gDNA derived from T cells, B-cell-depleted T cells, or PBMCs. Subjects who had been exposed to COVID-19, were actively infected with it, or had recovered from it provided the deeply sampled blood TCRbeta repertoires that made up the dataset. The repertoires were released in a freely available public database intended as a resource for research on the immune response to SARS-CoV-2. Samples were obtained from the ongoing ImmuneRACE study (first 160 participants) and from about 1,300 subjects provided by 6 global collaborators. The sample metadata nearly always contained a de-identified subject ID, COVID-19 status, age in years and sex. HLA class I and class II types, where available, came from metadata supplied by the sample provider rather than from assay-based typing.

TCRbeta CDR3 regions were amplified from genomic DNA using the immunoSEQ Assay, a bias-controlled multiplex PCR. For the original study's pipeline: Within the assay, amplification of reference gene primers was used to estimate how many nucleated cells each sample contained. To quantify the absolute abundance of each unique TCRbeta CDR3 rearrangement, sequence reads were collapsed and filtered. For each sample, productive Simpson clonality was calculated as the square root of Simpson's diversity index over productive rearrangements. The table comes from immuneACCESS by way of TCRdb, which keeps in-frame sequences with V and J called. Part of the clones is missing from these tables; in studies checked, under half for an unresolved V gene and the rest for unknown reasons. From that table come the V and J calls and clone size; the DNA was used to work out D and trimming. Within this sample are roughly 150,000 clones, with more than 75% of them counted one time only. The leading ten clones occupy roughly 4.5% of the sample.

One collaborating source in Seattle enrolled patients while the patients were actively infected and followed the patients over time throughout the course of disease. Whole blood was collected in K2EDTA tubes by collaborating institutions according to the institutions' own protocols. For TCRbeta analysis, collaborators shipped samples in one of three forms: frozen whole blood, isolated PBMCs, or DNA extracted from either of those sample types. The V end loses 2 bases and the J end loses 7 bases, and a stretch of 15 bases separates them. The cysteine opens and the phenylalanine closes a CDR3 of 15 amino acids. Only the CDR3 DNA stays, 45 bases, in frame from base 1. As encoded in the germline V gene, CDR1 is SGHDT while CDR2 is YYEEEE. Broad study findings and their caveats: The amount of clinical and demographic metadata varied by source and participant and was provided uncurated.

Comment on this clone: What antigen it recognizes has not been identified. One base away there is no much larger clone; base qualities are not given.

The V and J genes are TRBV5-6 and TRBJ2-2, with a tentative D gene TRBD1 over 6 matching bases. This TCR was recovered from a man aged 18 to 30 with COVID-19, enrolled during active disease. Sequenced sample: peripheral blood. Read as DNA, the sequence is TGTGCCAGCAGCTTCGACTTACAGGGTAACGGGGAGCTGTTTTTT. Translated, this gives CASSFDLQGNGELFF.